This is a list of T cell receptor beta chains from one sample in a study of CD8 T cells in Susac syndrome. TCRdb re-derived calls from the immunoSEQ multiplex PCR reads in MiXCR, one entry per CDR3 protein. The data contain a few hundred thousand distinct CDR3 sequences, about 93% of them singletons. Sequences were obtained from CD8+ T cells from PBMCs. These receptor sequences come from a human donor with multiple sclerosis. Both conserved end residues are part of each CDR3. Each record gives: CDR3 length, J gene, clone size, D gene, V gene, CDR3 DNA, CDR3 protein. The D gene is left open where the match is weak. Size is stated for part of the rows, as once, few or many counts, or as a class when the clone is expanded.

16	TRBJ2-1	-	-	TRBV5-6	TGTGCCAGCAGAAAAAAGATGGGGTTTGGCTACAATGAGCAGTTCTTC	CASRKKMGFGYNEQFF
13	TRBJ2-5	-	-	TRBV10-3	TGTGCCATCAGTGTTGGGAATGGGGAGACCCAGTACTTC	CAISVGNGETQYF
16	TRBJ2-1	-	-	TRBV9	TGTGCCAGCAGCCTCGCCGCGGGGAGCTCCTACAATGAGCAGTTCTTC	CASSLAAGSSYNEQFF
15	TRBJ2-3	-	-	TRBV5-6	TGTGCCAGCATCATCGGGGGGCAGATCACAGATACGCAGTATTTT	CASIIGGQITDTQYF
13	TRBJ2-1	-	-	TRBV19	TGTGCCAGTAGTATAGGACTAGTCGATGAGCAGTTCTTC	CASSIGLVDEQFF
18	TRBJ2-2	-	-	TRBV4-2	TGTGCCAGCAGCCAAGACCGCGGAGGCGCCATGAACACCGGGGAGCTGTTTTTT	CASSQDRGGAMNTGELFF
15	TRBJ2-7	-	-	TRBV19	TGTGCCAGTAGTGTTGCCGGGACGACCTCCTACGAGCAGTACTTC	CASSVAGTTSYEQYF
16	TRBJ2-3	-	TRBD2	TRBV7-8	TGTGCCAGCAGCTTCGCCGAGCGGGACCTCACAGATACGCAGTATTTT	CASSFAERDLTDTQYF
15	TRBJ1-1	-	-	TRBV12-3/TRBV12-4	TGTGCCAGCAGTTTAGACCCGGGACAATTTTATGAAGCTTTCTTT	CASSLDPGQFYEAFF
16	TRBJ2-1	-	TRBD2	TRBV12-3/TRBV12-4	TGTGCCAGCAGTTCGGGACTAGCGGGAGATAATAATGAGCAGTTCTTC	CASSSGLAGDNNEQFF
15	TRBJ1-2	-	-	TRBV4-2	TGTGCCAGCAGCCCGGAGACTGCGCTATTTCCCGGCTACACCTTC	CASSPETALFPGYTF
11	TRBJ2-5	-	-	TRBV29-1	TGCAGCGTTGAATGGGGAGAGACCCAGTACTTC	CSVEWGETQYF
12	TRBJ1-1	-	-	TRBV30	TGTGCCTGGAGTGAGCAGGGATCTGAAGCTTTCTTT	CAWSEQGSEAFF
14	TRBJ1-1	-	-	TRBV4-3	TGCGCCAGCAGCGGCGACAGGTCGAACACTGAAGCTTTCTTT	CASSGDRSNTEAFF
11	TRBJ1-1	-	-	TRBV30	TGTGCCTGGAGTGTACAGGGAAATGCTTTCTTT	CAWSVQGNAFF
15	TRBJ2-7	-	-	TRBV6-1	TGTGCCAGCAGTGAGTTGAGGGCCAGCATCTACGAGCAGTACTTC	CASSELRASIYEQYF
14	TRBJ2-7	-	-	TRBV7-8	TGTGCCAGCAGCTTAGAACCCGCCTCCTACGAGCAGTACTTC	CASSLEPASYEQYF
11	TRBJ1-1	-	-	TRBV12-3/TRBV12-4	TGTGCCAGCAGCGACGGGGGACGAGCTTTCTTT	CASSDGGRAFF
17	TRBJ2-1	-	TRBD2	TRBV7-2	TGTGCCAGCAGCTTAGGAAGACTAGCGGGGGGTTGGAATGAGCAGTTCTTC	CASSLGRLAGGWNEQFF
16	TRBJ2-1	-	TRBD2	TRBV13	TGTGCCAGCAGCCTTCGGGAGGCCCCCGTGTGGGATGAGCAGTTCTTC	CASSLREAPVWDEQFF
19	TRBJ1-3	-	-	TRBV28	TGTGCCAGCAGTTTCCGGGGAATGGGGACTCAGGGGCCTGGAAACACCATATATTTT	CASSFRGMGTQGPGNTIYF
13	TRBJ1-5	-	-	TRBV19	TGTGCCAGTATTGGGGAGTACGATCAGCCCCAGCATTTT	CASIGEYDQPQHF
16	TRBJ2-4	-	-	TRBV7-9	TGTGCCAGCAGCAAGAATACGTTGGTGGCCAAAAACATTCAGTACTTC	CASSKNTLVAKNIQYF
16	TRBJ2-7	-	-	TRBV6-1	TGTGCCAGCAGTGAAGCGCTCCACCGGCTATTCTACGAGCAGTACTTC	CASSEALHRLFYEQYF
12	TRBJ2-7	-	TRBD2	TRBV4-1	TGCGCCAGCAGCCAGAGCGGGGACGAGCAGTACTTC	CASSQSGDEQYF
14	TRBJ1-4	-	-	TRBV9	TGTGCCAGCAGCGCCCGAGAGGGACGGGAAAAACTGTTTTTT	CASSAREGREKLFF
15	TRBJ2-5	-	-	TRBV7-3	TGTGCCAGCAGCCCTCTTGGGGGAGAGGTAGAGACCCAGTACTTC	CASSPLGGEVETQYF
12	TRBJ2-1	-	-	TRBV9	TGTGCCAGCAGCGTAGGAGCCCAGGCGCAGTTCTTC	CASSVGAQAQFF
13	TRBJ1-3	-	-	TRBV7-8	TGTGCCAGCAAATCAGGGGACGGAAACACCATATATTTT	CASKSGDGNTIYF
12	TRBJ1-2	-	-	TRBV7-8	TGTGCCAGCAGCTTAGGGGCGCGGGGCTACACCTTC	CASSLGARGYTF
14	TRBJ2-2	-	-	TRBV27	TGTGCCAGCAGTTTTACTAGTGGGTCCGGGGAGCTGTTTTTT	CASSFTSGSGELFF
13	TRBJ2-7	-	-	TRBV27	TGTGCCAGCAGCTACAGCCGGAGGAACGAGCAGTACTTC	CASSYSRRNEQYF
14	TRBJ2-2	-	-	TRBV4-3	TGCGCCAGCAGCCAACTAGCGAACACCGGGGAGCTGTTTTTT	CASSQLANTGELFF
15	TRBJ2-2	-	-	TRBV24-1	TGTGCCACCAGTGATTTGAGGGGGGGCCCCGGGGAGCTGTTTTTT	CATSDLRGGPGELFF
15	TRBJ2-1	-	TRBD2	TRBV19	TGTGCCAGTAGTATAGGAGGACTAGCGGGAAATGAGCAGTTCTTC	CASSIGGLAGNEQFF
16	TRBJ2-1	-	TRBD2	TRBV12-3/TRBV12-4	TGTGCCAGCAGTTTATGGGGGAGCGGGAGCGCCCATGAGCAGTTCTTC	CASSLWGSGSAHEQFF
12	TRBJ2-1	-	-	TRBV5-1	TGCGCCAGCAGCTTGGTACACAATGAGCAGTTCTTC	CASSLVHNEQFF
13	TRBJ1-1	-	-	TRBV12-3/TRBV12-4	TGTGCCAGCAGTTACCCCATGAACACTGAAGCTTTCTTT	CASSYPMNTEAFF
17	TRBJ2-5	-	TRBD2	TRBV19	TGTGCCAGTAGTTTTTGGACTAGCGGGGGCTTAGGACAGACCCAGTACTTC	CASSFWTSGGLGQTQYF
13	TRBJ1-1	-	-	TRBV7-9	TGTGCCAGCAGCGCCCCCGGCGACACTGAAGCTTTCTTT	CASSAPGDTEAFF
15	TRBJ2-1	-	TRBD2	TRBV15	TGTGCCACCAGCAGAGATCTGGCTAGCGGGAATGAGCAGTTCTTC	CATSRDLASGNEQFF
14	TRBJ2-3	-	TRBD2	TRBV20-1	TGCAGTGCTCGGACTAGCGGGGGGGCGGATACGCAGTATTTT	CSARTSGGADTQYF
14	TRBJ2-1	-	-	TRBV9	TGTGCCAGCAGAAAGGGAGACAGCCACAATGAGCAGTTCTTC	CASRKGDSHNEQFF
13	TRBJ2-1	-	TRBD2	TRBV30	TGTGCCTGGCACTCGGGAGGCTACAATGAGCAGTTCTTC	CAWHSGGYNEQFF
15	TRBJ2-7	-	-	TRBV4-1	TGCGCCAGCAGCCAAGAAAGTAGGAGCTCCTACGAGCAGTACTTC	CASSQESRSSYEQYF
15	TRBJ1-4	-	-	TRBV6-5	TGTGCCAGCAGTCCCTCCCGTAGAGAGGGTGAAAAACTGTTTTTT	CASSPSRREGEKLFF
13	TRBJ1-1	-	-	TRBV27	TGTGCCAGCAGTCAACTTTTGAACACTGAAGCTTTCTTT	CASSQLLNTEAFF
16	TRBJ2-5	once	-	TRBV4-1	TGCGCCAGCAGCCGCAAACTAGCCACCTACCAAGAGACCCAGTACTTC	CASSRKLATYQETQYF
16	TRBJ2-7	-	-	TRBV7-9	TGTGCCAGCAGCCCATCAACCGGGACTGACTCCTACGAGCAGTACTTC	CASSPSTGTDSYEQYF
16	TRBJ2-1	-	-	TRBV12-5	TGTGCTAGTGGTTTGGTACTAGCCGTCTCCTGGGATGAGCAGTTCTTC	CASGLVLAVSWDEQFF